This T cell receptor beta chain was identified in a study of T-cell memory formation after mild COVID-19. Study-level background: TCR clusters were mostly donor specific.

Study-level results: Clones that got smaller from day 15 to 85 had even CD4/CD8, while clones growing later tipped toward CD4+. Confirmation of SARS-CoV-2 specificity was lacking for second-wave clones peaking day 37. Prior to infection, memory already included some responding clones, suggesting cross-reactive memory joined.

TCRdb itself ran the 5' RACE reads through MiXCR, one entry per CDR3 protein. In the table there are approximately 390,000 distinct CDR3 sequences, approximately 15% of which are singletons. This clonotype showed up many times. Its antigen is unknown. CDR1 is KGHSH and CDR2 is LQKENI in the germline V gene. The CDR3 length is 16 residues. Trimming removed 3 bases from V and 7 bases from J, with 16 bases in between. The sequencing sample was made of PBMCs or a T cell subset sorted from them (not recorded which). The sequence was collected from a man between 18 and 29 years old who had mild COVID-19 (a few samples of this study predate the infection). Cell type and time point are not known. This chain joins TRBV18 and TRBJ1-6; TRBD1 might be the D (6 bases). The CDR3 coding sequence is TGTGCCAGCTCACCTCTCATAACAGGGAGCAATTCACCCCTCCACTTT. This sequence encodes CASSPLITGSNSPLHF.